Reported below is one T cell receptor (beta chain). This sample stems from a study of shared clonotypes between healthy human individuals. Assay used: immunoSEQ multiplex PCR; TCRdb lists only in-frame clones, some missing. Here the sample spans about 490,000 clones, about 82% being singletons. There were no recent acute infections or vaccinations among the donors, who were healthy HIV-negative adults. V was clipped by 1 base and J by 5 bases, with 5 bases between them. Germline V CDR1 and CDR2: SEHNR, FQNEAQ (reference sequence). This CDR3 is built from 12 residues. The sequenced sample was PBMCs. The rearrangement joins TRBV7-9 to TRBJ2-5, with D hard to call. This TCR derives from a woman between 40 and 55 years old in good health. Some clones in this sample may be carry-over from other donors' samples. The CDR3 sequence: CASSLDGETQYF. The CDR3 DNA reads TGTGCCAGCAGCTTAGATGGTGAGACCCAGTACTTC.